The rows below give T cell receptor beta chains drawn from one sample of a study of beta chain features in type 1 diabetes. Assay: immunoSEQ multiplex PCR; the TCRdb copy retains only in-frame clones and omits some. This table has roughly 450,000 clones, approximately 10% appearing once. Source material: naive CD4+ T cells from blood. These receptors were obtained from a woman in her late teens or twenties in good health. CDR3s include the opening cysteine and the closing phenylalanine or tryptophan. The order of the fields is D gene, J gene, V gene, clone size, CDR3 DNA, CDR3 protein. A D gene is named only where the DNA matches it firmly. The listing skips clone size in some rows; elsewhere it reads once, few, many or a size class.

>TRBD2|TRBJ2-3|TRBV30|NA
TGTGCCTGGAGCGAAGCGGGAGGGCCGGGGGGCACAGATACGCAGTATTTT
CAWSEAGGPGGTDTQYF
>NA|TRBJ1-2|TRBV4-3|NA
TGCGCCAGCAGCCAAGATCAGGGACGGGGCTACACCTTC
CASSQDQGRGYTF
>TRBD1|TRBJ2-7|TRBV7-9|NA
TGTGCCAGCAGCTTAGTACAGGGGGCAAGCCACGAGCAGTACTTC
CASSLVQGASHEQYF
>TRBD1|TRBJ2-4|TRBV28|NA
TGTGCCAGCGGCGTGCTGGTGGGACAGAAGAATTGGAACATTCAGTACTTC
CASGVLVGQKNWNIQYF
>NA|TRBJ2-1|TRBV4-1|NA
TGCGCCAGCAGCCAAGAGTGGGGAAATGAGCAGTTCTTC
CASSQEWGNEQFF
>TRBD1|TRBJ2-5|TRBV7-2|NA
TGTGCCAGCAGGATGACAGGGGCCCAAGAGACCCAGTACTTC
CASRMTGAQETQYF
>TRBD2|TRBJ2-3|TRBV4-2|NA
TGTGCCAGCAGCCCTAGCGGGGCCGCATCGCAGTATTTT
CASSPSGAASQYF
>NA|TRBJ1-6|TRBV27|few
TGTGCCAGCAGTTTAGCTGAACGCGAAATGAATTCACCCCTCCACTTT
CASSLAEREMNSPLHF
>NA|TRBJ2-7|TRBV7-2|once
TGTGCCAGCAGCTTAGGTCCGGGTACGCACTTC
CASSLGPGTHF
>TRBD2|TRBJ2-6|TRBV27|few
TGTGCCAGCAGGTCCGGGGGGGCCGGGGCCAACGTCCTGACTTTC
CASRSGGAGANVLTF
>NA|TRBJ1-3|TRBV29-1|few
TGCAGCGTGGAGGACTCTGGAAACACCATATATTTT
CSVEDSGNTIYF
>TRBD1|TRBJ2-7|TRBV29-1|few
TGCAGCGTTGAAGGAGAATTGGGACAGGGCTACGAGCAGTACTTC
CSVEGELGQGYEQYF
>NA|TRBJ2-1|TRBV11-1|NA
TGTGCCAGCAGCTTAGTGAACGCTTACAATGAGCAGTTCTTC
CASSLVNAYNEQFF
>NA|TRBJ2-5|TRBV7-6|NA
TGTGCCAGCAGCCCGACAAGTCAAGAGACCCAGTACTTC
CASSPTSQETQYF
>TRBD2|TRBJ2-3|TRBV7-9|NA
TGTGCCAGCAGCAGGAGCGGGAGTGGCACAGATACGCAGTATTTT
CASSRSGSGTDTQYF
>NA|TRBJ2-5|TRBV29-1|few
TGCAGCGTTCAACGCCCGGGCAGTCGGACCCAGTACTTC
CSVQRPGSRTQYF
>NA|TRBJ1-3|TRBV25-1|few
TGTGCCAGCAGTGAAGCAGGGACTTCTGGAAACACCATATATTTT
CASSEAGTSGNTIYF
>TRBD1|TRBJ2-4|TRBV18|NA
TGTGCCAGCTCGCAAAGGACAGGGGGTCCAGCCAAAAACATTCAGTACTTC
CASSQRTGGPAKNIQYF
>NA|TRBJ2-3|TRBV6-6|NA
TGTGCCAGCAATCCGGGCACAGATACGCAGTATTTT
CASNPGTDTQYF
>NA|TRBJ2-1|TRBV15|few
TGTGCCACCAGCAGAGAAACGTATTCCGTCGGTGAGCAGTTCTTC
CATSRETYSVGEQFF
>TRBD2|TRBJ2-3|TRBV7-9|NA
TGTGCCAGCAGCACGGGAGGGACTTCCACAGATACGCAGTATTTT
CASSTGGTSTDTQYF
>TRBD1|TRBJ2-3|TRBV5-1|few
TGCGCCAGCAGTGCCGGGACAGGGACGGATACGCAGTATTTT
CASSAGTGTDTQYF
>TRBD1|TRBJ2-7|TRBV6-1|NA
TGTGCCAGCAGAGAGGGGACAGGAAACTCCTACGAGCAGTACTTC
CASREGTGNSYEQYF
>NA|TRBJ1-6|TRBV27|NA
TGTGCCAGCAGAGCTTTTAGATCGAGCCGTAGGTCACCCCTCCACTTT
CASRAFRSSRRSPLHF
>NA|TRBJ2-7|TRBV6-1|NA
TGTGCCAGCAGTGTCCGCGCGGGGGGGACAGGGTCCTACGAGCAGTACTTC
CASSVRAGGTGSYEQYF
>NA|TRBJ2-4|TRBV15|NA
TGTGCCACCAGCAGAGATCTAGTGGGCCTAGCCAAAAACATTCAGTACTTC
CATSRDLVGLAKNIQYF
>NA|TRBJ2-4|TRBV29-1|NA
TGCAGCGTTGAAGATCTGGGGAGGGCCAAAAACATTCAGTACTTC
CSVEDLGRAKNIQYF
>NA|TRBJ2-7|TRBV7-9|few
TGTGCCAGCAGCCTAAACTACGAGCAGTACTTC
CASSLNYEQYF
>NA|TRBJ2-1|TRBV5-1|NA
TGCGCCAGCAGCCGAGACTACAGCTCCTACAATGAGCAGTTCTTC
CASSRDYSSYNEQFF
>NA|TRBJ2-5|TRBV7-6|NA
TGTGCCAGCATCAACCCTTATAGGGGGGGTCAAGAGACCCAGTACTTC
CASINPYRGGQETQYF
>TRBD2|TRBJ2-3|TRBV7-9|NA
TGTGCCAGCAGCACAACTAGCGGGAGCACAGATACGCAGTATTTT
CASSTTSGSTDTQYF
>TRBD1|TRBJ1-2|TRBV29-1|NA
TGCAGCGGCCGCCGGGGGGACAGTCGATTCTATGGCTACACCTTC
CSGRRGDSRFYGYTF
>NA|TRBJ2-7|TRBV5-6|few
TGTGCCAGCAGCTTGCTCAGCTTCGACATAAACGAGCAGTACTTC
CASSLLSFDINEQYF
>TRBD1|TRBJ1-6|TRBV25-1|few
TGTGCCAGCGGACAGGGATCTTCACCCCTCCACTTT
CASGQGSSPLHF
>NA|TRBJ2-1|TRBV2|few
TGTGCCAGCAGTGGGGAGGCCCCTAACTACAATGAGCAGTTCTTC
CASSGEAPNYNEQFF
>NA|TRBJ1-1|TRBV7-3|NA
TGTGCCAGCAGCCCCGCTGAGAACACTGAAGCTTTCTTT
CASSPAENTEAFF
>TRBD1|TRBJ1-5|TRBV6-6|NA
TGTGCCAGCAGTAATGGACAGGGCAATCAGCCCCAGCATTTT
CASSNGQGNQPQHF
>TRBD2|TRBJ2-5|TRBV25-1|NA
TGTGCCAGCAGCCTGGGACTAGCTTCGGAGACCCAGTACTTC
CASSLGLASETQYF
>NA|TRBJ2-7|TRBV10-3|NA
TGTGCCATCAGTGACGACGTTTACGAGCAGTACTTC
CAISDDVYEQYF
>NA|TRBJ1-5|TRBV2|NA
TGTGCCAGCAGTCCCAAGTATAAAGCCAAATATCAGCCCCAGCATTTT
CASSPKYKAKYQPQHF
>NA|TRBJ2-7|TRBV4-2|NA
TGTGCCAGCAGCCCACGGACTGTTCTCGAGCAGTACTTC
CASSPRTVLEQYF
>NA|TRBJ2-5|TRBV30|few
TGTGCCGCAGGTTTGGGGGGCTCGAAGACCCAGTACTTC
CAAGLGGSKTQYF
>TRBD2|TRBJ2-3|TRBV28|few
TGTGCCAGCAGTTACCACCTAGCGGGGGGCTCCCGAGATACGCAGTATTTT
CASSYHLAGGSRDTQYF